This TCR beta chain emerged from a study of blood T cell repertoires in COVID-19. Whole-study context: T cells, B-cell-depleted T cells, or PBMCs supplied cDNA or gDNA.

Measured with immunoSEQ multiplex PCR; TCRdb has only the in-frame clones, and not every one. Here the sample spans over 200,000 clones, about 80% being singletons. This receptor was taken from a man aged 50-60 years with active or convalescent COVID-19. Material: peripheral blood.

The chain's CDR3 is CASSKVVGSSGNTIYF. DNA of the CDR3: TGTGCCAGCAGCAAAGTTGTCGGTAGCTCTGGAAACACCATATATTTT. The chain uses TRBV21-1 and TRBJ1-3. TRBV21-1 is classified as a pseudogene. The CDR3 length is 16 residues.